A single sample gave rise to the 8 T cell receptor beta chains below, sequenced in a study of T-cell reconstitution after alpha-beta-depleted transplantation in children. The authors prepared the TCRbeta library with unique molecular identifiers. TCRdb independently ran MiXCR on the PCR reads; one entry per CDR3 protein. The sample has about 460,000 distinct CDR3 sequences, around 12% seen once. The starting material was PBMCs from the stem cell graft donor, obtained from the stem cell graft. The source is a human donor who donated a stem cell graft to a child with combined immunodeficiency.

The rearrangement links TRBV9 to TRBJ2-7; TRBD2 might be the D (7 bases). The CDR3 consists of 12 residues. Germline assignment: CDR1 SGDLS and CDR2 YYNGEE. Deletions cut 3 bases from V and 6 bases from J, with 10 bases between. The CDR3 region has the DNA TGTGCCAGCAGCGGGGGGGGGCTCGAGCAGTACTTC. It yields the protein CASSGGGLEQYF.

This clonotype was seen a few times. This chain links TRBV6-1 with TRBJ1-5; 8 bases are shared with TRBD1. The CDR3 contains 16 residues. Looked up from germline, CDR1 is MNHNS and CDR2 is SASEGT. Germline trimming cut 0 bases from V and 5 bases from J; bases unmatched to any gene: 6. CDR3 loop: CASSEAPQGEYQPQHF. CDR3 coding DNA: TGTGCCAGCAGTGAAGCGCCACAGGGGGAGTATCAGCCCCAGCATTTT.

The genes are TRBV6-2 or TRBV6-3 and TRBJ2-1, with a possible D match to TRBD2 (5 bases). Between the trimmed V and J ends, which lost 2 bases and 9 bases, there was a span of 14 bases. Germline V gene sequence: CDR1 MNHEY, CDR2 SVGEGT. This CDR3 has 14 amino acids. The CDR3 region has the DNA TGTGCCAGCAGTTACGGGCTAGCTCTAGGTGAGCAGTTCTTC. Translation: CASSYGLALGEQFF.

This clonotype was recorded many times. The chain recombines TRBV27 with TRBJ2-1; maybe TRBD2 (5 bases). This CDR3 spans 14 amino acids. Trimming removed 2 bases at V and 5 bases at J, with 10 bases between. Germline-derived CDR1 and CDR2 are MNHEY and SMNVEV (reference sequence). CDR3 amino acids: CASSLAAGNNEQFF. For the CDR3, the DNA is TGTGCCAGCAGTTTAGCGGCCGGGAACAATGAGCAGTTCTTC.

J is TRBJ2-1 and V is TRBV5-5; TRBD2 aligns across 9 bases. The germline V gene encodes CDR1 SGHKS and CDR2 YYEKEE (reference sequence). The CDR3 has 18 amino acids. After removal of 0 bases from V and 0 bases from J, the junction contained 7 bases not matched to a gene. This CDR3 is CASSLAGWRGGSYNEQFF. The CDR3 bases are TGTGCCAGCAGCTTGGCTGGATGGCGGGGGGGCTCCTACAATGAGCAGTTCTTC.

J is TRBJ2-5 and V is TRBV5-1; 15 bases line up with TRBD2. The ends lost 4 bases at V and 6 bases at J; junction bases unmatched: 4. The CDR3 is made up of 15 amino acids. CDR1 and CDR2 from the germline V gene are SGHRS and YFSETQ. CDR3 DNA sequence: TGCGCCAGCAGCAGCGGGACTAGCGGGAGGAAGACCCAGTACTTC. This translates into CASSSGTSGRKTQYF.

The table lists this clonotype with many counts. The chain couples TRBV9 to TRBJ2-1; 9 bases fit TRBD2. The CDR3 extends over 14 amino acids. CDR1 is SGDLS, CDR2 YYNGEE, per germline. J lost 8 bases, V lost 0 bases, and 3 bases had no gene match. DNA for the CDR3: TGTGCCAGCAGCGTAGAGGTAGCGGGAGATGAGCAGTTCTTC. It translates to CASSVEVAGDEQFF.

This clonotype showed up many times. The chain carries TRBV4-3 and TRBJ1-2; a possible D gene is TRBD1 (5 bases). Germline V gene sequence: CDR1 LGHNA, CDR2 YSLEER. V dropped 1 base and J dropped 3 bases, with 9 bases sitting between them. This CDR3 comprises 14 residues. CDR3 region: CASSQGSGDYGYTF. DNA of the CDR3: TGCGCCAGCAGCCAAGGGTCGGGGGACTATGGCTACACCTTC.